Described below is a single T cell receptor (beta chain) sequence and its context. The sample belongs to a study of blood T cell repertoires in COVID-19. In the study overall: The cDNA or gDNA used as material had been derived from T cells, B-cell-depleted T cells, or PBMCs.

Study processing details: It was from reference gene primer amplification that nucleated cell counts were estimated. Generated by immunoSEQ multiplex PCR, the TCRdb table keeps only in-frame clones and is missing some. V and J calls plus clone size are reproduced from that table; the DNA served to infer D and trimming. The sample consists of about 200,000 clones, 90% to 95% of them appearing once. CDR3 size: 16 residues. V was shortened by 5 bases and J by 0 bases, with 15 bases between the two germline ends. Germline CDR1 is SGHTA and CDR2 is FQGNSA. The sequence was obtained from a man between 60 and 75 years old with COVID-19, enrolled during active disease. What was sequenced was peripheral blood. The chain couples TRBV7-2 to TRBJ2-3; D is possibly TRBD1 (6 bases). The CDR3 is CASSPRVGASTDTQYF. CDR3 coding DNA: TGTGCCAGCAGCCCTAGGGTGGGGGCTAGCACAGATACGCAGTATTTT.